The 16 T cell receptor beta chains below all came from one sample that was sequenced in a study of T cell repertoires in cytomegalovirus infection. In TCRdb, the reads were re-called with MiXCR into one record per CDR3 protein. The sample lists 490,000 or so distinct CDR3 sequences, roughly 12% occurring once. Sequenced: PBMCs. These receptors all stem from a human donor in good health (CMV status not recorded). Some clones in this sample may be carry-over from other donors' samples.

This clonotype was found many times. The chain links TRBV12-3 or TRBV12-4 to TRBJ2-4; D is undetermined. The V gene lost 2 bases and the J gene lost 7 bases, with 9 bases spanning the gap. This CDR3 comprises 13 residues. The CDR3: CASSLRSSNIQYF. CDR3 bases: TGTGCCAGCAGTTTAAGGTCTTCGAACATTCAGTACTTC.

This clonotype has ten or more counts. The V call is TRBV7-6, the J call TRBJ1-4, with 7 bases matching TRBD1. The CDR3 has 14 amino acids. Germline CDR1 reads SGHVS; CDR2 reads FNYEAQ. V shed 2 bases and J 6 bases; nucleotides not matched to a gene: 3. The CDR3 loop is CASSLTGDYEKLFF. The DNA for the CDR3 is TGTGCCAGCAGCTTAACAGGGGACTATGAAAAACTGTTTTTT.

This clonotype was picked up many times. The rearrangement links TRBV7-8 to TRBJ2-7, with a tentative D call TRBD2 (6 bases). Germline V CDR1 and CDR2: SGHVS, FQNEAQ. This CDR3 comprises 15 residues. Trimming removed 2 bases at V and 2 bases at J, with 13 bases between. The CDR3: CASSLPGTPTYEQYF. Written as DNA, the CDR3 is TGTGCCAGCAGCTTACCCGGGACTCCGACCTACGAGCAGTACTTC.

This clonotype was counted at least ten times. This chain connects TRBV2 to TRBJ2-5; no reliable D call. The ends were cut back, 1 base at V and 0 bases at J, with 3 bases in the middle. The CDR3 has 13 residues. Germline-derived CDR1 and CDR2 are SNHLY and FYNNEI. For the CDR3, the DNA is TGTGCCAGCAGTGAAGAATACCAAGAGACCCAGTACTTC. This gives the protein CASSEEYQETQYF.

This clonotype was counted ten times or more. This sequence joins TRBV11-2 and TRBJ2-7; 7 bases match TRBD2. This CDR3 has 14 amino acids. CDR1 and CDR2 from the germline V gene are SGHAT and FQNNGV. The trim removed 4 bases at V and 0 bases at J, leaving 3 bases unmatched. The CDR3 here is CASSSRGGSYEQYF. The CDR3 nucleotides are TGTGCCAGCAGCTCCCGCGGGGGCTCCTACGAGCAGTACTTC.

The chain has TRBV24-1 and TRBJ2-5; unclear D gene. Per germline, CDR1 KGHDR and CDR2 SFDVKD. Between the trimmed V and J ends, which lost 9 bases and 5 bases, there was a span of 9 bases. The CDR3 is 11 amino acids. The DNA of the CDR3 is TGTGCCACCCCTCTCCGGGAGACCCAGTACTTC. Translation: CATPLRETQYF.

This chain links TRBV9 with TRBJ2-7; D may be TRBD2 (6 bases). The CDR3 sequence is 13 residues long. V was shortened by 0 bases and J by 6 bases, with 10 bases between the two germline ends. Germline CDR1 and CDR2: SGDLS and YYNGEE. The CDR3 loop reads CASSVVLGGEQYF. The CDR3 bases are TGTGCCAGCAGCGTAGTCCTGGGAGGCGAGCAGTACTTC. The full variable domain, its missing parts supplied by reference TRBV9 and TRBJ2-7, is DSGVTQTPKHLITATGQRVTLRCSPRSGDLSVYWYQQSLDQGLQFLIQYYNGEERAKGNILERFSAQQFPDLHSELNLSSLELGDSALYFCASSVVLGGEQYFGPGTRLTVT.

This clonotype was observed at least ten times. Here the CDR3 DNA reads TGTGCCATCAGTGAGTCGGGGCAGTACCTGTCCTACGAGCAGTACTTC. Amino acids: CAISESGQYLSYEQYF. The rearrangement joins TRBV10-3 to TRBJ2-7, with TRBD1 as a possible D gene (5 bases). Germline CDR1 is ENHRY and CDR2 is SYGVKD. This CDR3 is 16 amino acids long. Trimming removed 0 bases at V and 1 base at J, with 13 bases between.

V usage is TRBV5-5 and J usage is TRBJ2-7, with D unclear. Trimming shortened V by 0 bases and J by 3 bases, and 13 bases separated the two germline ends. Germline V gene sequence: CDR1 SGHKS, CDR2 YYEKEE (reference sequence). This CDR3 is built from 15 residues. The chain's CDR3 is CASSLEWEVYYEQYF. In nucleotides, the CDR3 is TGTGCCAGCAGCTTGGAGTGGGAAGTCTACTACGAGCAGTACTTC.

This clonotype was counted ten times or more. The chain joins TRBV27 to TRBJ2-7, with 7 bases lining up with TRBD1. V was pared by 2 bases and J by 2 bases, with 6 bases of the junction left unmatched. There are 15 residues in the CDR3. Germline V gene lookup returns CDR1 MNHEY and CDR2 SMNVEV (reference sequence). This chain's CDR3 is CASSLVRQGAYEQYF. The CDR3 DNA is TGTGCCAGCAGTTTAGTCCGACAGGGAGCCTACGAGCAGTACTTC.

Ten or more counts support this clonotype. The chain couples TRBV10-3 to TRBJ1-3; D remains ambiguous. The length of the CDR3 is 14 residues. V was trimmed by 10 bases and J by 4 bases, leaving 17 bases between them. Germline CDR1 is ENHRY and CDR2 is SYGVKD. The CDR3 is CATGPSVTGNTIYF. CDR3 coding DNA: TGTGCCACCGGACCATCGGTCACGGGAAACACCATATATTTT.

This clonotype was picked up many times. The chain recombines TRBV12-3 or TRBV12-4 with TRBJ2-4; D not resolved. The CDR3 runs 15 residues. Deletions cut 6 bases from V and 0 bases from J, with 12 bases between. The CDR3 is CASRDPTIAKNIQYF. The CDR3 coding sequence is TGTGCCAGCAGAGACCCGACGATAGCCAAAAACATTCAGTACTTC.

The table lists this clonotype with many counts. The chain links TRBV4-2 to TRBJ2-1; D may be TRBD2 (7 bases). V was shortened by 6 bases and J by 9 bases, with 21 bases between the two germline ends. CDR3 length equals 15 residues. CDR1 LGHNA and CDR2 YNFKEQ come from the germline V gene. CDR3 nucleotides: TGTGCCAGCAGGAGGGGAACAGGGAGGGGCGTTGAGCAGTTCTTC. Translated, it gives CASRRGTGRGVEQFF.

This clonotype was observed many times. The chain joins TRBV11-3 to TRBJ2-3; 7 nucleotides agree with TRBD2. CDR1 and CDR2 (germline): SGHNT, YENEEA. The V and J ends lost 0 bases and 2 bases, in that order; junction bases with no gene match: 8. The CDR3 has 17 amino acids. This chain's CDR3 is CASSLETSTFPTDTQYF. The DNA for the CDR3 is TGTGCCAGCAGCTTAGAGACTAGCACCTTTCCCACAGATACGCAGTATTTT.

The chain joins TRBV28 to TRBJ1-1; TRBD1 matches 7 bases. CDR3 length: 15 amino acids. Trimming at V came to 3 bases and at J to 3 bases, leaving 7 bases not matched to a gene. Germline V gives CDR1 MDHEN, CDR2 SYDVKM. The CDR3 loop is CASSFWGRGDTEAFF. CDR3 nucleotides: TGTGCCAGCAGTTTTTGGGGCAGGGGGGACACTGAAGCTTTCTTT.

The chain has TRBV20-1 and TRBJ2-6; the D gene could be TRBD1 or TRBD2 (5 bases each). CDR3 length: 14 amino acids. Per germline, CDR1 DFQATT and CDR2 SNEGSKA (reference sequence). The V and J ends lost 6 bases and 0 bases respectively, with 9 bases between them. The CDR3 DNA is TGCAGTGCGAGGGGCCTCTCTGGGGCCAACGTCCTGACTTTC. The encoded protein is CSARGLSGANVLTF.